This T cell receptor beta chain came from a study of blood T cells in healthy people across ages. This clonotype was recorded many times. Next came a second PCR, run for roughly 6 to 11 cycles, which used a sample-barcoded 5' primer along with a J-beta primer mix. A tag from a template-switch adaptor with 12 random nucleotides marked each cDNA molecule. TCRdb re-analysed the 5' RACE reads in MiXCR, keeping a single row per CDR3 protein. The sample records more than 900,000 distinct CDR3 sequences, 25% to 30% being singletons. V was clipped by 4 bases and J by 4 bases, with 13 bases between them. The germline V gene has CDR1 SGHTA and CDR2 FQGNSA. The length of the CDR3 is 14 residues. This sample also belongs to another study, concerning T cells of mothers and their children. As that report states: Once extracted, all RNA went into cDNA synthesis at about 1.5 ug per 15 ul.

The sequence was collected from a woman between 40 and 50 years old in good health. The sequencing input was blood. V and J are TRBV7-2 and TRBJ2-5; D might be TRBD1 (5 bases). The DNA for the CDR3 is TGTGCCAGCAGCTCCCGACAGCTCCGAGAGACCCAGTACTTC. It yields the protein CASSSRQLRETQYF.